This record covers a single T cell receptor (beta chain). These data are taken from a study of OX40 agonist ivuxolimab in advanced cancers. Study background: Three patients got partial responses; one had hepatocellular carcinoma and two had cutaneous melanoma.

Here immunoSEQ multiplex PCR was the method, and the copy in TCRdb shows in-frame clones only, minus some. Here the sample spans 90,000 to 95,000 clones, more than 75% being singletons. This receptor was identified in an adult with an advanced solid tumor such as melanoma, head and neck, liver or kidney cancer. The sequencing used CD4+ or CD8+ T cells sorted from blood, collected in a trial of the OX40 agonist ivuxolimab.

The CDR3 DNA reads as TGTGCCAGCAGTTCCGTGAGCACCGGGGAGCTGTTTTTT. It translates to CASSSVSTGELFF. The gene calls are TRBV28 and TRBJ2-2; D ambiguous. Germline V gene lookup returns CDR1 MDHEN and CDR2 SYDVKM. The CDR3 loop spans 13 amino acids. V dropped 4 bases and J dropped 4 bases, with 7 bases sitting between them.